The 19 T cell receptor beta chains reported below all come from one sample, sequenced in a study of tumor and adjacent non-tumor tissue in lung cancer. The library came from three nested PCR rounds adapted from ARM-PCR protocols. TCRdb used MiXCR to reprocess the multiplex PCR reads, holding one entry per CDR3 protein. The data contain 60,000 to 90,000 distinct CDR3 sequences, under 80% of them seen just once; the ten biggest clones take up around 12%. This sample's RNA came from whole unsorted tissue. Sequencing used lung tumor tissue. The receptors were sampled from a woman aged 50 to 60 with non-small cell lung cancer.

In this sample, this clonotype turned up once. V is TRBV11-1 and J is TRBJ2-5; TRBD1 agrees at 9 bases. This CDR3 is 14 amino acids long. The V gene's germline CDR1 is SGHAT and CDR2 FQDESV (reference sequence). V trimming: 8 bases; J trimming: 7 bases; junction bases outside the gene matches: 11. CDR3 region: CASYPGQGVGTQYF. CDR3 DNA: TGTGCCAGCTACCCGGGACAGGGCGTAGGGACCCAGTACTTC. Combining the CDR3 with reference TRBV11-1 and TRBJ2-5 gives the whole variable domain EAEVAQSPRYKITEKSQAVAFWCDPISGHATLYWYRQILGQGPELLVQFQDESVVDDSQLPKDRFSAERLKGVDSTLKIQPAELGDSAMYLCASYPGQGVGTQYFGPGTRLLVL.

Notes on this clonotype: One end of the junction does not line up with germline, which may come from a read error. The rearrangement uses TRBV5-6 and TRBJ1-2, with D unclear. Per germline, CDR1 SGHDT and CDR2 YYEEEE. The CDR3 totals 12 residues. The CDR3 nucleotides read TGTGCCAGCAGCTTGGCGTCATATGGCTATACCTTC. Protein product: CASSLASYGYTF.

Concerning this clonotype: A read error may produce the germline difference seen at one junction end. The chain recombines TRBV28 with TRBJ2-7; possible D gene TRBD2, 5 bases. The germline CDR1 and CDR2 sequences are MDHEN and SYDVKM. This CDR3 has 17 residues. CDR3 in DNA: TGTGCCAACAGTCCCATATCGGTTCTCAGCGGTACCTACGAGCAGTACTTC. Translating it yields CANSPISVLSGTYEQYF.

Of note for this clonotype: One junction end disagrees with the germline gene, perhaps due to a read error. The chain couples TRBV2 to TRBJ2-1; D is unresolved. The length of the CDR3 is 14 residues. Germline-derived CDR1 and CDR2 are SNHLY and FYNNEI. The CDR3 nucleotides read TGTGCTAGCACCCTCAGTAGCAGGAGTGATGAGCAGTTCTTC. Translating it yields CASTLSSRSDEQFF.

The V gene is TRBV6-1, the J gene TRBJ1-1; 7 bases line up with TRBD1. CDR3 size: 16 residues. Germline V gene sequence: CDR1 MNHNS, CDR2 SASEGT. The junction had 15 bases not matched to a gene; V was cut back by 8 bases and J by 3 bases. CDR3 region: CASCRGVTGKYTEAFF. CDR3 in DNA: TGTGCCAGCTGTAGGGGAGTGACAGGGAAATACACTGAAGCTTTCTTT.

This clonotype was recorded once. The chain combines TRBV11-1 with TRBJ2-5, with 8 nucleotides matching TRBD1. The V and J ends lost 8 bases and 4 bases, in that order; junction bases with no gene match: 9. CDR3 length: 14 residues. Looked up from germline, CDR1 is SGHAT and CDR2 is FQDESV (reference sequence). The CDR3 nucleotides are TGTGCCAGCGGCCCTGGACAGGGCATAGAGACCCAGTACTTC. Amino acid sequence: CASGPGQGIETQYF.

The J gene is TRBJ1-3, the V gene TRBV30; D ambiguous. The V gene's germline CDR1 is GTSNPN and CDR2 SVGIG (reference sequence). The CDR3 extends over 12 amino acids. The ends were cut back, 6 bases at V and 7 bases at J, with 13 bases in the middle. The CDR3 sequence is CACLSSGNTIYF. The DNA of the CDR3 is TGTGCCTGCCTCTCCTCCGGTAACACCATATATTTT.

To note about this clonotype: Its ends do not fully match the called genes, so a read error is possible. CDR3 protein: CVSGTTTYEQYF. DNA of the CDR3: TGTGTCAGCGGAACAACCACCTACGAGCAGTACTTC. The J gene is TRBJ2-7, the V gene TRBV6-6, with D possibly matching TRBD2 (5 bases). Per germline, CDR1 MNHNY and CDR2 SVGAGI (reference sequence). The CDR3 extends over 12 amino acids.

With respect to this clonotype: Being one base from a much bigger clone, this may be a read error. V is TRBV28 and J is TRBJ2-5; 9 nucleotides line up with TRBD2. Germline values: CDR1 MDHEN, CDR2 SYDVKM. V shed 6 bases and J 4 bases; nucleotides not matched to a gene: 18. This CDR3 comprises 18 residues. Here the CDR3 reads CASSFLPHYEREAETQYF. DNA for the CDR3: TGTGCCAGCAGCTTTCTCCCCCACTATGAGCGGGAGGCAGAGACCCAGTACTTC. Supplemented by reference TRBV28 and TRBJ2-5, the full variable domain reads DVKVTQSSRYLVKRTGEKVFLECVQDMDHENMFWYRQDPGLGLRLIYFSYDVKMKEKGDIPEGYSVSREKKERFSLILESASTNQTSMYLCASSFLPHYEREAETQYFGPGTRLLVL.

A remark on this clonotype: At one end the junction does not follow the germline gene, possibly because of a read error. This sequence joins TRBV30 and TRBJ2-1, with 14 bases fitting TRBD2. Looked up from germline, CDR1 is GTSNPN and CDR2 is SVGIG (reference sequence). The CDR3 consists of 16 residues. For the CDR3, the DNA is TGCGTCTGGAGTCATCAGCGACTAGCGGGAGGGTCTGAGCAGTTCTTC. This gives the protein CVWSHQRLAGGSEQFF.

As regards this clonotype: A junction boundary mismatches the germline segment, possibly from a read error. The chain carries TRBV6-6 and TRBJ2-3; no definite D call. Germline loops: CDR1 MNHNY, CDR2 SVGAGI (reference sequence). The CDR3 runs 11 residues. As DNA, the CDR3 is TGTGGCAGCACTAACACAGATACGCAGTATTTT. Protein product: CGSTNTDTQYF.

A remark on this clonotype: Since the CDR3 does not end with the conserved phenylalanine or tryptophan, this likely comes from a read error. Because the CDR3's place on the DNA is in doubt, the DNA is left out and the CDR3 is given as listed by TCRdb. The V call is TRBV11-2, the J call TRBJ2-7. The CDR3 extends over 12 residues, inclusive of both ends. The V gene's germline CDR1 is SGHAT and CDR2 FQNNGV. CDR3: CACSLLGREQYL.

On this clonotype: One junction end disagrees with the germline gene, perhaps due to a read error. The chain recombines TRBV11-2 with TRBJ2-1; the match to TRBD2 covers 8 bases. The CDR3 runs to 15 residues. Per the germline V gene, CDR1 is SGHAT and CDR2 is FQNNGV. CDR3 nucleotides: TGTGCCAGCAGCCTAGAAGCTAACGGGAGGGCTAAGCAGTTCTTC. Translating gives CASSLEANGRAKQFF.

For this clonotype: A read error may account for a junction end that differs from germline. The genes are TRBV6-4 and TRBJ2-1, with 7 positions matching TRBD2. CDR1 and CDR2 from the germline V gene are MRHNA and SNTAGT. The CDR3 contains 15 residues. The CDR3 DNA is TGTGCCAGCGGTGACTCGAATAGCGGGTTCTATGAGCAGTTCTTC. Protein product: CASGDSNSGFYEQFF.

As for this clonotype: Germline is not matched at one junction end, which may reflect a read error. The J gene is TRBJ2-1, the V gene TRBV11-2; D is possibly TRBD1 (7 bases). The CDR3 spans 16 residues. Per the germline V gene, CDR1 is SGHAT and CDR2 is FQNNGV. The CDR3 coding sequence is TGTGTCAGCATCCCAGGGGGGCTAGAGGGAGTAGGTGAGCTGTTCTTC. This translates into CVSIPGGLEGVGELFF.

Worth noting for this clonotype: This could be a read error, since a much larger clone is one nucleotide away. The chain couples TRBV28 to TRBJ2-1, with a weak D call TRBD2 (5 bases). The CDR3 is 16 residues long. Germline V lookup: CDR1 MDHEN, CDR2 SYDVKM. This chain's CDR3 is CGSSSTSRGFYNEQFF. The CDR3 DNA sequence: TGTGGCAGCAGTTCAACTTCCCGGGGATTCTACAATGAGCAGTTCTTC.

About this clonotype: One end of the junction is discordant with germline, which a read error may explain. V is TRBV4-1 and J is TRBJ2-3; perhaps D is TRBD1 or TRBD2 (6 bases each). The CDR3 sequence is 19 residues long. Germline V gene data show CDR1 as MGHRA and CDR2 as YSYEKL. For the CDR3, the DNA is TGCGCAAGCAGCCAAGAAGAGGGGGATGCGGAGGGGAACACAGATACACAGTATTTT. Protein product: CASSQEEGDAEGNTDTQYF.

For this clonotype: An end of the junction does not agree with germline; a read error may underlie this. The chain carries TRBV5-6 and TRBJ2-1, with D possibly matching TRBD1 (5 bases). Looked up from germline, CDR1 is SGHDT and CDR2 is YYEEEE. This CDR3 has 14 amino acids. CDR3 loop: CASNPTETHNEQFF. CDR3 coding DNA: TGTGCCAGCAATCCGACAGAGACTCACAATGAGCAGTTCTTT.

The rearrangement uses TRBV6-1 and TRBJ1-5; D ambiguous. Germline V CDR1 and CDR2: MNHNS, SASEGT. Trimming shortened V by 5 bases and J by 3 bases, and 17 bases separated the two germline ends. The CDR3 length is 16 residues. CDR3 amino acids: CASSYLLTGNNQPQHF. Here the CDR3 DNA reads TGTGCCAGCAGTTACCTACTGACGGGGAACAATCAGCCCCAGCATTTT.